This T cell receptor (beta chain) was documented in a study of T cell responses to AZD1222 COVID-19 vaccine. Study-wide findings and caveats: Of the AZD1222 recipients, only 5 to 7 were seropositive at baseline. The study sampled repertoires only after the peak T cell response.

Sequencing used immunoSEQ multiplex PCR; TCRdb keeps in-frame clones, though not all of them. The sample contains about 130,000 clones, 75% to 95% of which appear only once. Concerning this clone: Its antigen is still unknown.

From germline, CDR1 is SGDLS and CDR2 YYNGEE. CDR3 length: 11 amino acids. V was trimmed by 3 bases and J by 3 bases, leaving 1 base between them. The sequence was obtained from an adult in good health. Sequencing was performed on peripheral blood, taken on day 0 of AZD1222 vaccination. The V and J genes are TRBV9 and TRBJ2-1; D is undetermined. CDR3 region: CASSGYNEQFF. The CDR3 region has the DNA TGTGCCAGCAGCGGCTACAATGAGCAGTTCTTC.